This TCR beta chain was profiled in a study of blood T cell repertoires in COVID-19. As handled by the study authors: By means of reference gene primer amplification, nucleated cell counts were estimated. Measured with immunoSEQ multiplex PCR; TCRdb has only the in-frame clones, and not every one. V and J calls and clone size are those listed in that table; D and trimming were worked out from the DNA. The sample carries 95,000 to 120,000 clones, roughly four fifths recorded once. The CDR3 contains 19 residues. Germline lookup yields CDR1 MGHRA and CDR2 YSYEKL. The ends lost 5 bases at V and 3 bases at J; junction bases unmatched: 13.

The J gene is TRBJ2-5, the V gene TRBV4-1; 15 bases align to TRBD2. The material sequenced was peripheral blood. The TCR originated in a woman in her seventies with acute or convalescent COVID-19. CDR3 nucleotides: TGCGCCAGCAGCTCTCCTGGACTAGCGGGAGGGCCGGACAAAGAGACCCAGTACTTC. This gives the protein CASSSPGLAGGPDKETQYF.